A selection of T cell receptor beta chains follows, all from one sample in a study of T-cell reconstitution after alpha-beta-depleted transplantation in children. Using its own MiXCR run on the PCR reads, TCRdb lists one record per CDR3 protein. Among under 140,000 distinct CDR3 sequences, around 10% were seen once, and the ten largest hold more than 7%. Material: PBMCs from the stem cell graft donor, obtained from the stem cell graft. These TCRs come from a human donor who donated a stem cell graft to a child with acute lymphoblastic leukemia. The CDR3 runs from the conserved cysteine through the conserved F or W. Each record gives: V gene, D gene, J gene, clone size, CDR3 protein, CDR3 DNA. D genes are given only for firm matches. The size entry is marked missing in some rows and otherwise reads once, few, many or a size class.

V gene: TRBV5-6; D gene: .; J gene: TRBJ1-3; clone size: many; CDR3 protein: CASSALGSRASSGNTIYF; CDR3 DNA: TGTGCCAGCAGCGCCCTCGGGTCCCGAGCCTCCTCTGGAAACACCATATATTTT
V gene: TRBV4-3; D gene: .; J gene: TRBJ2-6; clone size: many; CDR3 protein: CASSQDGTASGANVLTF; CDR3 DNA: TGCGCCAGCAGCCAAGACGGGACGGCGTCTGGGGCCAACGTCCTGACTTTC
V gene: TRBV9; D gene: TRBD1; J gene: TRBJ2-7; clone size: many; CDR3 protein: CASSATTGGYEQYF; CDR3 DNA: TGTGCCAGCAGCGCAACTACAGGGGGCTACGAGCAGTACTTC
V gene: TRBV15; D gene: TRBD2; J gene: TRBJ2-7; clone size: many; CDR3 protein: CATSRTSGKYEQYF; CDR3 DNA: TGTGCCACCAGCAGGACTAGCGGTAAATACGAGCAGTACTTC
V gene: TRBV20-1; D gene: .; J gene: TRBJ1-5; clone size: many; CDR3 protein: CSARLDLGRGSNQPQHF; CDR3 DNA: TGCAGTGCTAGATTAGATCTGGGCAGGGGAAGCAATCAGCCCCAGCATTTT
V gene: TRBV12-3/TRBV12-4; D gene: .; J gene: TRBJ1-2; clone size: many; CDR3 protein: CASTNDPYGYTF; CDR3 DNA: TGTGCCAGCACCAACGACCCATATGGCTACACCTTC
V gene: TRBV18; D gene: .; J gene: TRBJ1-1; clone size: many; CDR3 protein: CASSPVSRNTEAFF; CDR3 DNA: TGTGCCAGCTCACCGGTCTCCCGGAACACTGAAGCTTTCTTT
V gene: TRBV14; D gene: TRBD1; J gene: TRBJ2-1; clone size: .; CDR3 protein: CSSSRTTGASYNEQFF; CDR3 DNA: TGTTCCAGCAGCCGTACAACAGGGGCTTCATACAATGAGCAGTTCTTC
V gene: TRBV7-2; D gene: .; J gene: TRBJ2-5; clone size: few; CDR3 protein: CASSFSTGQETQYF; CDR3 DNA: TGTGCCAGCAGCTTCTCTACCGGCCAAGAGACCCAGTACTTC
V gene: TRBV29-1; D gene: TRBD1; J gene: TRBJ2-5; clone size: many; CDR3 protein: CSGGQGGAETQYF; CDR3 DNA: TGCAGCGGGGGACAGGGAGGCGCCGAGACCCAGTACTTC
V gene: TRBV7-8; D gene: TRBD1; J gene: TRBJ1-4; clone size: many; CDR3 protein: CASSPTGTATNEKLFF; CDR3 DNA: TGTGCCAGCAGCCCGACAGGGACAGCAACTAATGAAAAACTGTTTTTT
V gene: TRBV11-2; D gene: TRBD2; J gene: TRBJ2-1; clone size: many; CDR3 protein: CASSLVLSGASYNEQFF; CDR3 DNA: TGTGCCAGCAGCTTAGTCCTCAGCGGGGCGTCCTACAATGAGCAGTTCTTC
V gene: TRBV7-9; D gene: TRBD1; J gene: TRBJ1-2; clone size: .; CDR3 protein: CASSLVQGDYGYTF; CDR3 DNA: TGTGCCAGCAGCTTAGTACAGGGGGACTATGGCTACACCTTC
V gene: TRBV27; D gene: .; J gene: TRBJ2-7; clone size: many; CDR3 protein: CASSFLSQLSYEQYF; CDR3 DNA: TGTGCCAGCAGTTTCTTATCTCAACTATCCTACGAGCAGTACTTC
V gene: TRBV5-1; D gene: TRBD2; J gene: TRBJ2-3; clone size: many; CDR3 protein: CASSLARGGTDTQYF; CDR3 DNA: TGCGCCAGCAGCTTGGCCCGGGGGGGCACAGATACGCAGTATTTT
V gene: TRBV21-1; D gene: .; J gene: TRBJ1-1; clone size: many; CDR3 protein: CAKGGRTGRDTEAFF; CDR3 DNA: TGTGCCAAAGGGGGGAGGACAGGGCGTGACACTGAAGCTTTCTTT
V gene: TRBV6-2/TRBV6-3; D gene: .; J gene: TRBJ2-7; clone size: few; CDR3 protein: CAARLLGAYEQYF; CDR3 DNA: TGTGCCGCGCGACTCCTGGGTGCCTACGAGCAGTACTTC
V gene: TRBV7-9; D gene: TRBD2; J gene: TRBJ2-3; clone size: many; CDR3 protein: CASSLRTSGTDTQYF; CDR3 DNA: TGTGCCAGCAGCTTAAGGACTAGTGGCACAGATACGCAGTATTTT
V gene: TRBV12-3/TRBV12-4; D gene: TRBD1; J gene: TRBJ2-7; clone size: .; CDR3 protein: CASSRTRTGPSEQYF; CDR3 DNA: TGTGCCAGCAGTCGAACTCGGACAGGGCCCTCCGAGCAGTACTTC
V gene: TRBV7-2; D gene: TRBD2; J gene: TRBJ2-1; clone size: many; CDR3 protein: CASSLDSGRRVDEQFF; CDR3 DNA: TGTGCCAGCAGCTTAGACAGCGGGAGAAGGGTGGATGAGCAGTTCTTC
V gene: TRBV20-1; D gene: .; J gene: TRBJ1-5; clone size: many; CDR3 protein: CSARDFRGASNQPQHF; CDR3 DNA: TGCAGTGCTAGAGACTTTCGTGGGGCGAGCAATCAGCCCCAGCATTTT
V gene: TRBV15; D gene: .; J gene: TRBJ2-2; clone size: .; CDR3 protein: CATSSGHNNTGELFF; CDR3 DNA: TGTGCCACCAGCAGTGGACACAACAACACCGGGGAGCTGTTTTTC
V gene: TRBV6-5; D gene: TRBD1; J gene: TRBJ1-4; clone size: many; CDR3 protein: CASSSGGTANEKLFF; CDR3 DNA: TGTGCCAGCAGTTCCGGGGGGACAGCTAATGAAAAACTGTTTTTT
V gene: TRBV20-1; D gene: .; J gene: TRBJ2-7; clone size: many; CDR3 protein: CSARLGTPGEQYF; CDR3 DNA: TGCAGTGCTAGACTAGGGACTCCTGGGGAGCAGTACTTC
V gene: TRBV25-1; D gene: .; J gene: TRBJ1-6; clone size: many; CDR3 protein: CASSEPGDLSYSYNSPLHF; CDR3 DNA: TGTGCCAGCAGTGAACCCGGGGACCTCTCCTACTCCTATAATTCACCCCTCCACTTT
V gene: TRBV7-9; D gene: .; J gene: TRBJ2-6; clone size: many; CDR3 protein: CASSLDGRSGANVLTF; CDR3 DNA: TGTGCCAGCAGCTTAGATGGTCGCTCTGGGGCCAACGTCCTGACTTTC
V gene: TRBV5-1; D gene: TRBD1; J gene: TRBJ1-1; clone size: many; CDR3 protein: CASSPRTGANTEAFF; CDR3 DNA: TGCGCCAGCAGCCCTAGGACAGGTGCGAACACTGAAGCTTTCTTT
V gene: TRBV7-8; D gene: .; J gene: TRBJ1-5; clone size: many; CDR3 protein: CASSLSGASNQPQHF; CDR3 DNA: TGTGCCAGCAGCTTATCCGGGGCTAGCAATCAGCCCCAGCATTTT
V gene: TRBV19; D gene: .; J gene: TRBJ2-1; clone size: many; CDR3 protein: CASSINPGHNEQFF; CDR3 DNA: TGTGCCAGTAGTATTAACCCAGGTCACAATGAGCAGTTCTTC
V gene: TRBV20-1; D gene: .; J gene: TRBJ2-1; clone size: many; CDR3 protein: CSAREVQSSYNEQFF; CDR3 DNA: TGCAGTGCTAGAGAAGTCCAGAGCTCCTACAATGAGCAGTTCTTC
V gene: TRBV27; D gene: TRBD1; J gene: TRBJ1-5; clone size: many; CDR3 protein: CASSVVGGQVSNQPQHF; CDR3 DNA: TGTGCCAGCAGTGTCGTGGGGGGACAGGTGAGCAATCAGCCCCAGCATTTT
V gene: TRBV11-2; D gene: .; J gene: TRBJ2-3; clone size: many; CDR3 protein: CASRIRSTDTQYF; CDR3 DNA: TGTGCCAGCAGAATTCGTAGCACAGATACGCAGTATTTT
V gene: TRBV20-1; D gene: .; J gene: TRBJ2-3; clone size: many; CDR3 protein: CSAPDPSAGDTQYF; CDR3 DNA: TGCAGTGCTCCGGACCCGTCGGCAGGAGATACGCAGTATTTT
V gene: TRBV21-1; D gene: .; J gene: TRBJ1-1; clone size: many; CDR3 protein: CASSKRRGGVGMNTEAFF; CDR3 DNA: TGTGCCAGCAGCAAACGCCGGGGAGGGGTGGGTATGAACACTGAAGCTTTCTTT
V gene: TRBV9; D gene: .; J gene: TRBJ2-7; clone size: many; CDR3 protein: CASSVVYGSNEQYF; CDR3 DNA: TGTGCCAGCAGCGTAGTATACGGGTCCAACGAGCAGTACTTC
V gene: TRBV7-2; D gene: TRBD1; J gene: TRBJ1-2; clone size: many; CDR3 protein: CASSPQGAQNYGYTF; CDR3 DNA: TGTGCCAGCAGCCCACAGGGGGCGCAAAACTATGGCTACACCTTC
V gene: TRBV12-3/TRBV12-4; D gene: .; J gene: TRBJ2-1; clone size: many; CDR3 protein: CASSSPGSLNEQFF; CDR3 DNA: TGTGCCAGCAGTTCGCCGGGGAGTCTCAATGAGCAGTTCTTC
V gene: TRBV11-3; D gene: .; J gene: TRBJ2-7; clone size: many; CDR3 protein: CASSLVEEEQYF; CDR3 DNA: TGTGCCAGCAGCTTAGTGGAGGAAGAGCAGTACTTC
V gene: TRBV27; D gene: .; J gene: TRBJ2-2; clone size: many; CDR3 protein: CASRPQGGLTGELFF; CDR3 DNA: TGTGCCAGCAGGCCACAGGGGGGGCTGACCGGGGAGCTGTTTTTT
V gene: TRBV6-5; D gene: .; J gene: TRBJ2-7; clone size: many; CDR3 protein: CASSSTRRGGEQYF; CDR3 DNA: TGTGCCAGCAGTTCCACAAGGAGGGGCGGCGAGCAGTACTTC
V gene: TRBV27; D gene: .; J gene: TRBJ2-6; clone size: many; CDR3 protein: CASSFAGRGRGANVLTF; CDR3 DNA: TGTGCCAGCAGTTTCGCGGGTCGGGGCAGAGGGGCCAACGTCCTGACTTTC
V gene: TRBV28; D gene: TRBD1; J gene: TRBJ2-2; clone size: many; CDR3 protein: CASSLRDRGLSGELFF; CDR3 DNA: TGTGCCAGCAGTCTCCGGGACAGGGGGCTTAGCGGGGAGCTGTTTTTT
V gene: TRBV4-3; D gene: TRBD2; J gene: TRBJ2-1; clone size: many; CDR3 protein: CASSQDRAGEGTEQFF; CDR3 DNA: TGCGCCAGCAGCCAAGATCGAGCGGGAGAAGGCACTGAGCAGTTCTTC
V gene: TRBV5-1; D gene: .; J gene: TRBJ2-7; clone size: many; CDR3 protein: CASSFYGGSEQYF; CDR3 DNA: TGCGCCAGCAGCTTTTACGGGGGTAGCGAGCAGTACTTC
V gene: TRBV5-1; D gene: TRBD2; J gene: TRBJ2-1; clone size: many; CDR3 protein: CASSLAPSGGYNEQFF; CDR3 DNA: TGCGCCAGCAGCTTGGCCCCTAGCGGGGGCTACAATGAGCAGTTCTTC
V gene: TRBV5-1; D gene: TRBD1; J gene: TRBJ2-1; clone size: many; CDR3 protein: CASSLGGLQGARSEQFF; CDR3 DNA: TGCGCCAGCAGCTTGGGCGGGCTACAGGGGGCAAGGTCTGAGCAGTTCTTC
V gene: TRBV5-1; D gene: .; J gene: TRBJ2-7; clone size: many; CDR3 protein: CASSLDGFYEQYF; CDR3 DNA: TGCGCCAGCAGCTTGGACGGATTCTACGAGCAGTACTTC
V gene: TRBV20-1; D gene: TRBD2; J gene: TRBJ2-7; clone size: many; CDR3 protein: CSAGGLAGESYEQYF; CDR3 DNA: TGCAGTGCTGGAGGACTAGCGGGAGAGTCCTACGAGCAGTACTTC
V gene: TRBV29-1; D gene: TRBD1; J gene: TRBJ2-4; clone size: many; CDR3 protein: CSARTGAKNIQYF; CDR3 DNA: TGCAGCGCCAGGACAGGAGCCAAAAACATTCAGTACTTC
V gene: TRBV5-6; D gene: .; J gene: TRBJ2-7; clone size: many; CDR3 protein: CASSLVSYYGEQYF; CDR3 DNA: TGTGCCAGCAGCTTGGTCAGCTATTACGGGGAGCAGTACTTC
V gene: TRBV11-1; D gene: .; J gene: TRBJ2-5; clone size: many; CDR3 protein: CASSFTQETQYF; CDR3 DNA: TGTGCCAGCAGCTTCACCCAAGAGACCCAGTACTTC
V gene: TRBV5-1; D gene: TRBD1; J gene: TRBJ1-3; clone size: many; CDR3 protein: CASSRTGGNSGNTIYF; CDR3 DNA: TGCGCCAGCAGCCGGACAGGGGGTAACTCTGGAAACACCATATATTTT
V gene: TRBV29-1; D gene: TRBD2; J gene: TRBJ2-3; clone size: many; CDR3 protein: CSVESGGAADTQYF; CDR3 DNA: TGCAGCGTTGAGAGCGGGGGGGCCGCCGATACGCAGTATTTT
V gene: TRBV6-5; D gene: .; J gene: TRBJ1-3; clone size: many; CDR3 protein: CASSYISGNTIYF; CDR3 DNA: TGTGCCAGCAGTTATATCTCTGGAAACACCATATATTTT